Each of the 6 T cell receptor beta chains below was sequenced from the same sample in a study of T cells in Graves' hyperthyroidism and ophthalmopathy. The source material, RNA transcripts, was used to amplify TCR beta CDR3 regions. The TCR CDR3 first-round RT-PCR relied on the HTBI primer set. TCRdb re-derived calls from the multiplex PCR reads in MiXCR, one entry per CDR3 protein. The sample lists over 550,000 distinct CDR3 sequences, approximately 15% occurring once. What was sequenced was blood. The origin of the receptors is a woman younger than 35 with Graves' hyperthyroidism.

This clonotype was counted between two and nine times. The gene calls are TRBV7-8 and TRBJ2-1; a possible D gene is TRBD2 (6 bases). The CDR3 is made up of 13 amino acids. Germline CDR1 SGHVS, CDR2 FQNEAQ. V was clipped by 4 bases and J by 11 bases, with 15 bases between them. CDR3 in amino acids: CASSYTGLPKQFF. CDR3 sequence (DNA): TGTGCCAGCAGCTACACGGGACTTCCAAAGCAGTTCTTC.

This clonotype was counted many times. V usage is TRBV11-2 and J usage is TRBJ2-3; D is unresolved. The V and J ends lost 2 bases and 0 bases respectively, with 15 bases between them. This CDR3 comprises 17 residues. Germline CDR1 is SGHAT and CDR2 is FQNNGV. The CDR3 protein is CASSLRVGPPSTDTQYF. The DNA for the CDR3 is TGTGCCAGCAGCTTAAGAGTAGGTCCTCCCAGCACAGATACGCAGTATTTT.

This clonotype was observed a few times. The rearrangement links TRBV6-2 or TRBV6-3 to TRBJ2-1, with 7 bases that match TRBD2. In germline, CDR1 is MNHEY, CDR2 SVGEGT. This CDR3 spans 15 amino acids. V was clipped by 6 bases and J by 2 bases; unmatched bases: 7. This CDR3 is CASRKTSDPYNEQFF. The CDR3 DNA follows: TGTGCCAGCAGGAAAACTAGCGACCCCTACAATGAGCAGTTCTTC.

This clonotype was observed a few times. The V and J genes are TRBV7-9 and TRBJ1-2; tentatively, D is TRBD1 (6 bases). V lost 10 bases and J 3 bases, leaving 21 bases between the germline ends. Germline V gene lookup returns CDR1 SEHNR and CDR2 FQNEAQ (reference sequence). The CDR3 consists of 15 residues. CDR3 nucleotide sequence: TGTGCCATTTTCGGGGGGCGCGCTCAGGACTATGGCTACACCTTC. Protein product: CAIFGGRAQDYGYTF.

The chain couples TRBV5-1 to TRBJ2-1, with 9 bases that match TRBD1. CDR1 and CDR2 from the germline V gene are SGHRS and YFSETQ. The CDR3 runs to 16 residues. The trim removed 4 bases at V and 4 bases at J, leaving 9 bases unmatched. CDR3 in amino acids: CASSVEGQGLYNEQFF. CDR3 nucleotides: TGCGCCAGCAGCGTCGAGGGACAGGGCCTGTACAATGAGCAGTTCTTC.

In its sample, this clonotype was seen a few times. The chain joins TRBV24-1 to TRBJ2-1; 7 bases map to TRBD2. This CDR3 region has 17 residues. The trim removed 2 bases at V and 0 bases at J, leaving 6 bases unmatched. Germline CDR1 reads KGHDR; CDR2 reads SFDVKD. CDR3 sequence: CATSDYSGGSSYNEQFF. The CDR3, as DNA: TGTGCCACCAGTGATTATTCCGGGGGGAGCTCCTACAATGAGCAGTTCTTC.